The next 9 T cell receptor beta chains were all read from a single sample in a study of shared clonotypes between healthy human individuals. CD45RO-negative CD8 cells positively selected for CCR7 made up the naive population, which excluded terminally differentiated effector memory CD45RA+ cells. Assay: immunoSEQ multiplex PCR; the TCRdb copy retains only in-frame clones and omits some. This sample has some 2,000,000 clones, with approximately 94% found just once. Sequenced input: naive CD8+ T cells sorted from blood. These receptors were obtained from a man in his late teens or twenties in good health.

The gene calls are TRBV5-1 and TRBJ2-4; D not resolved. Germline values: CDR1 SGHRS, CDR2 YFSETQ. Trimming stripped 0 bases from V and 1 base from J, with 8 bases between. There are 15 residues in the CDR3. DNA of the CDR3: TGCGCCAGCAGCTTGGGGCTAGAGGCCAAAAACATTCAGTACTTC. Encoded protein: CASSLGLEAKNIQYF.

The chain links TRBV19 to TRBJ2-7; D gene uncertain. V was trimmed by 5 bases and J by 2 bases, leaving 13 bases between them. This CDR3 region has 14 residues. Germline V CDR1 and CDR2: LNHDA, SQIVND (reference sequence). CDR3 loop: CASSSSTDAYEQYF. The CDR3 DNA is TGTGCCAGTAGTTCGAGTACAGATGCCTACGAGCAGTACTTC.

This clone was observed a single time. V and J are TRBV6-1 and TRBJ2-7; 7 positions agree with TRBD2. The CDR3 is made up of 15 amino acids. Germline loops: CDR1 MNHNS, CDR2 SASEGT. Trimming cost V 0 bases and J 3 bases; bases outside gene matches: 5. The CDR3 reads CASSEAWGEGYEQYF. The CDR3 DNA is TGTGCCAGCAGTGAAGCGTGGGGGGAGGGCTACGAGCAGTACTTC.

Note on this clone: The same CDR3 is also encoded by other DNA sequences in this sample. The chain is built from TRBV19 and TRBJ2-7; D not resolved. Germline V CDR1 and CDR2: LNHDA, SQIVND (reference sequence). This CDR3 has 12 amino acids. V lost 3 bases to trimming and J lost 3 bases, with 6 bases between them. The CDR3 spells CASSIPGYEQYF. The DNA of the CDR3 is TGTGCCAGTAGTATCCCCGGCTACGAGCAGTACTTC. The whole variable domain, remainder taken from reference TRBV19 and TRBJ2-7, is DGGITQSPKYLFRKEGQNVTLSCEQNLNHDAMYWYRQDPGQGLRLIYYSQIVNDFQKGDIAEGYSVSREKKESFPLTVTSAQKNPTAFYLCASSIPGYEQYFGPGTRLTVT.

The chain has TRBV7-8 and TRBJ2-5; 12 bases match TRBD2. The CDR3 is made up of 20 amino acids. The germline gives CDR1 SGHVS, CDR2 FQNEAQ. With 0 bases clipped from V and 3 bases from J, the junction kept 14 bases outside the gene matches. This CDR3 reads CASSLAWSSGGARVEETQYF. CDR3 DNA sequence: TGTGCCAGCAGCTTAGCATGGTCTAGCGGGGGGGCGAGGGTAGAAGAGACCCAGTACTTC.

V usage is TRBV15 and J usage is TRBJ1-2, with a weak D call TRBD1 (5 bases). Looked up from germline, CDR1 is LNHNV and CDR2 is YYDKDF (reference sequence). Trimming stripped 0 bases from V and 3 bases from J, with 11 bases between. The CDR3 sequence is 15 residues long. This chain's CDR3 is CATSRDGDGDYGYTF. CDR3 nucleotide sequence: TGTGCCACCAGCAGAGATGGGGACGGAGACTATGGCTACACCTTC.

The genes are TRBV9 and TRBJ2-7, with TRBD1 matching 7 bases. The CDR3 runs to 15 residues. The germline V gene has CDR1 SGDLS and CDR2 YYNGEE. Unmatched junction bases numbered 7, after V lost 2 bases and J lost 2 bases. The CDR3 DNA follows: TGTGCCAGCAGCGTTACCGGGACAGAAACCTACGAGCAGTACTTC. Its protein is CASSVTGTETYEQYF.

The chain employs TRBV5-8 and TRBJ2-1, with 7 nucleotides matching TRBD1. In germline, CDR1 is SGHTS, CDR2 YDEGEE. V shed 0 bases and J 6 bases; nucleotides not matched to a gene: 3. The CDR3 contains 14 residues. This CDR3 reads CASSLAPGGNEQFF. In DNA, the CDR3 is TGTGCCAGCAGCTTGGCCCCAGGGGGCAATGAGCAGTTCTTC.

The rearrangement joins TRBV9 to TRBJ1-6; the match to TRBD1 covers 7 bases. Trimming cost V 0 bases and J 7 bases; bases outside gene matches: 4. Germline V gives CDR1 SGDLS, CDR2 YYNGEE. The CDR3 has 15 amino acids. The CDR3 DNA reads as TGTGCCAGCAGCGTAGGTTCAGGGGGAAATTCACCCCTCCACTTT. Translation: CASSVGSGGNSPLHF. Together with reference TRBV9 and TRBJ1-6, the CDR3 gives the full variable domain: DSGVTQTPKHLITATGQRVTLRCSPRSGDLSVYWYQQSLDQGLQFLIQYYNGEERAKGNILERFSAQQFPDLHSELNLSSLELGDSALYFCASSVGSGGNSPLHFGNGTRLTVT.